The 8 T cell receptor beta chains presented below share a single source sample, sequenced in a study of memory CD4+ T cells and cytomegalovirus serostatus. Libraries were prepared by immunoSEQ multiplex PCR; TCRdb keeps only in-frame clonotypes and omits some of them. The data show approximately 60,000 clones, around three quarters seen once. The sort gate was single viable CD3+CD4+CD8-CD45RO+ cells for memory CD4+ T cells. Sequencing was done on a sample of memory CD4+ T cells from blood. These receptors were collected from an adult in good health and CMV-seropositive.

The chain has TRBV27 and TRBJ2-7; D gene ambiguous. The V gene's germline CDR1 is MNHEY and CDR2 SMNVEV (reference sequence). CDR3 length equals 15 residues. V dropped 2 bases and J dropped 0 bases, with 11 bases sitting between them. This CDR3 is CASSLKYLSSYEQYF. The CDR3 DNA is TGTGCCAGCAGTTTAAAGTATCTTAGCTCCTACGAGCAGTACTTC.

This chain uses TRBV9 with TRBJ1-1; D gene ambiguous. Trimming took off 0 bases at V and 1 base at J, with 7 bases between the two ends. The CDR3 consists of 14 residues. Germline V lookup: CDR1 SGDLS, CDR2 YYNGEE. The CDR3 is CASSVDPKNTEAFF. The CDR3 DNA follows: TGTGCCAGCAGCGTAGACCCCAAGAACACTGAAGCTTTCTTT.

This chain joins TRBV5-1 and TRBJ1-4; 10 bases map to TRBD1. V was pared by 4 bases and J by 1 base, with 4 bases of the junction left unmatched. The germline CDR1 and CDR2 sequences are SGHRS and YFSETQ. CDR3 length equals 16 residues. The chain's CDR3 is CASSIGQGVTNEKLFF. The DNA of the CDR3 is TGCGCCAGCAGCATTGGACAGGGGGTAACTAATGAAAAACTGTTTTTT.

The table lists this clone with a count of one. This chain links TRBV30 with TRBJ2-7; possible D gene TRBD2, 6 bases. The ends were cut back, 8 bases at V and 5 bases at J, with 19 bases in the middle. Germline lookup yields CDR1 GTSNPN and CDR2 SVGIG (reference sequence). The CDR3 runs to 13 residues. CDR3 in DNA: TGTGCCGCCGCCGAGCGGGTGACCCACGAGCAGTACTTC. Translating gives CAAAERVTHEQYF.

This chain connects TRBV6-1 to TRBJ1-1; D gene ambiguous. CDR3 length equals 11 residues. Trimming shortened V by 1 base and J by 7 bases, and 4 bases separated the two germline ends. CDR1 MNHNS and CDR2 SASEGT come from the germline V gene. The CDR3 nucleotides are TGTGCCAGCAGTGAAGTAATTGAAGCTTTCTTT. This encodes CASSEVIEAFF.

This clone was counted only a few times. CDR3 region: CSVEGDRGHYEQYF. The CDR3 DNA reads as TGCAGCGTTGAAGGGGACAGGGGGCACTACGAGCAGTACTTC. The chain uses TRBV29-1 and TRBJ2-7; 12 positions agree with TRBD1. Germline CDR1 SQVTM, CDR2 ANQGSEA. After removal of 1 base from V and 3 bases from J, the junction contained 1 base not matched to a gene. This CDR3 spans 14 amino acids.

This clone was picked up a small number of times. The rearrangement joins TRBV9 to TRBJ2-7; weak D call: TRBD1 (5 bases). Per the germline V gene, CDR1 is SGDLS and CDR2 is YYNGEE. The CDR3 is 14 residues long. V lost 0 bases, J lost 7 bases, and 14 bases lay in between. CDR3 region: CASSVAQAFAEQYF. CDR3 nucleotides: TGTGCCAGCAGCGTAGCACAGGCGTTCGCGGAGCAGTACTTC. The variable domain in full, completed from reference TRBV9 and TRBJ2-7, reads DSGVTQTPKHLITATGQRVTLRCSPRSGDLSVYWYQQSLDQGLQFLIQYYNGEERAKGNILERFSAQQFPDLHSELNLSSLELGDSALYFCASSVAQAFAEQYFGPGTRLTVT.

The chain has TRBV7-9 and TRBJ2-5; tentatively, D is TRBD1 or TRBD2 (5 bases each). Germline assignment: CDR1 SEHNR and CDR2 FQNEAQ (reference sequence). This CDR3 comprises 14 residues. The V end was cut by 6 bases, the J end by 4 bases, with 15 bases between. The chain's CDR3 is CASREKGSGETQYF. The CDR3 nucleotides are TGTGCCAGCAGGGAAAAGGGGAGCGGAGAGACCCAGTACTTC.